The T cell receptor (beta chain) described here comes from a study of CD8 T cells in ankylosing spondylitis. The table lists this clonotype with many counts. The V end lost 2 bases, the J end lost 1 base, and 19 bases lay between the germline ends. Germline CDR1 and CDR2: LGHNA and YSLEER. There are 18 residues in the CDR3. TCRdb re-called the 5' RACE reads with MiXCR, one entry per CDR3 protein. The table has 150,000 to 200,000 distinct CDR3 sequences, 10% to 15% seen once. The rearrangement links TRBV4-3 to TRBJ2-3, with a possible D match to TRBD2 (7 bases). The TCR was taken from a female donor with ankylosing spondylitis or in good health (not recorded which). What was sequenced was blood, either unsorted or a sorted T cell fraction (not recorded which). The CDR3 protein is CASSQSLGGPGRTDTQYF. CDR3 nucleotides: TGCGCCAGCAGCCAAAGTTTGGGGGGGCCCGGGCGCACAGATACGCAGTATTTT.